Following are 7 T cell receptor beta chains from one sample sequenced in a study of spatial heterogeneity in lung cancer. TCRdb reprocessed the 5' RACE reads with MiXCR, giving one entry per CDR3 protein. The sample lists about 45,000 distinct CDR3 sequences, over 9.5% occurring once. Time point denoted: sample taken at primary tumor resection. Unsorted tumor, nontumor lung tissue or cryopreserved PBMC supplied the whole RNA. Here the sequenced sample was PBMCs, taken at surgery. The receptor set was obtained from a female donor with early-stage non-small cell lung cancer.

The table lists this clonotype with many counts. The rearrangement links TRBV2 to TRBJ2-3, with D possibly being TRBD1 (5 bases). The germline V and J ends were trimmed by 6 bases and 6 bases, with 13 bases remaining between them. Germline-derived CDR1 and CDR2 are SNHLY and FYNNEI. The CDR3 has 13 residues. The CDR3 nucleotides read TGTGCCAGCAGCGTGGGGCCCACCGATACGCAGTATTTT. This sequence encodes CASSVGPTDTQYF.

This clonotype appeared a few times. CDR3 residues: CSARDPGQFTYEQYF. The CDR3 DNA reads as TGCAGTGCTAGAGATCCCGGACAGTTCACCTACGAGCAGTACTTC. V is TRBV20-1 and J is TRBJ2-7; D perhaps matches TRBD1 (6 bases). The germline V gene has CDR1 DFQATT and CDR2 SNEGSKA (reference sequence). V lost 0 bases and J lost 2, with 14 bases in between. The CDR3 has 15 residues.

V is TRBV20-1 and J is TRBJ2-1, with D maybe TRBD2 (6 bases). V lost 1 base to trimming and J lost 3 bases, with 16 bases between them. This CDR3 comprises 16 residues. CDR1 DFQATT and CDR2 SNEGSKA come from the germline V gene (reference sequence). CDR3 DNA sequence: TGCAGTGCTAGAGCTCGAGCGGGCGGGCGCTACAATGAGCAGTTCTTC. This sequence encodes CSARARAGGRYNEQFF.

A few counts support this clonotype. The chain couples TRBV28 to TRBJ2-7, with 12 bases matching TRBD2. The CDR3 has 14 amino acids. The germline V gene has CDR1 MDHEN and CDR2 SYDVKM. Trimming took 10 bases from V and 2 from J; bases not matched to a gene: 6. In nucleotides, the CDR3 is TGTGCCACCGGACTAGCGGGGATGACCTACGAGCAGTACTTC. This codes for CATGLAGMTYEQYF. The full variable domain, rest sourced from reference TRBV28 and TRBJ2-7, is DVKVTQSSRYLVKRTGEKVFLECVQDMDHENMFWYRQDPGLGLRLIYFSYDVKMKEKGDIPEGYSVSREKKERFSLILESASTNQTSMYLCATGLAGMTYEQYFGPGTRLTVT.

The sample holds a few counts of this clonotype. The CDR3 DNA reads as TGTGCCAGCAGCGCAGATCGCGGGTACGAGCAGTACTTC. Residues: CASSADRGYEQYF. V usage is TRBV7-2 and J usage is TRBJ2-7, with a weak D call TRBD2 (5 bases). This CDR3 contains 13 residues. Germline values: CDR1 SGHTA, CDR2 FQGNSA. With 5 bases removed from V and 4 bases from J, the gap between germline ends came to 12 bases.

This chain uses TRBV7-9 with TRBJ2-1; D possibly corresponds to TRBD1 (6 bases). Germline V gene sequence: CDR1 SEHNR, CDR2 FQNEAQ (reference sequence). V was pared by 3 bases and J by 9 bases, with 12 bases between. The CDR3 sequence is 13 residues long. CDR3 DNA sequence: TGTGCCAGCAGCTTGGACAGCTACGGTGAGCAGTTCTTC. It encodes CASSLDSYGEQFF.

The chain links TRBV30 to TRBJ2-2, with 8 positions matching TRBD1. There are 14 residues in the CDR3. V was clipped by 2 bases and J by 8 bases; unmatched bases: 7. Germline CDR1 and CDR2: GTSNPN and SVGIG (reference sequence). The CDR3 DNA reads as TGTGCCTGGAGTATTTGGACAGGGAGGGGGGAGCTGTTTTTT. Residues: CAWSIWTGRGELFF.